This TCR beta chain comes out of a study of radiotherapy plus CTLA-4 blockade in lung cancer. Germline V gene data show CDR1 as SGHRS and CDR2 as YFSETQ. This CDR3 contains 14 residues. Profiled with immunoSEQ multiplex PCR; TCRdb holds only in-frame clones, not every one. The sample holds tens of thousands of clones; 70% to 80% are singletons and the top ten take 7.5%. This clone was observed a few times. Sequence at one end of the junction differs from germline and may be a read error. The V call is TRBV5-1, the J call TRBJ2-1; TRBD2 matches 7 bases. The origin of this receptor is a human donor with non-small cell lung cancer who had stable disease on radiotherapy plus ipilimumab. The sample in question was peripheral blood, obtained from a patient treated with radiotherapy plus ipilimumab. The CDR3: CASRLGGYDNEQFF. The CDR3 DNA reads as TGCGCCAGCAGATTGGGGGGGTACGACAATGAGCAGTTCTTC. Full variable domain (missing parts from reference TRBV5-1 and TRBJ2-1): KAGVTQTPRYLIKTRGQQVTLSCSPISGHRSVSWYQQTPGQGLQFLFEYFSETQRNKGNFPGRFSGRQFSNSRSEMNVSTLELGDSALYLCASRLGGYDNEQFFGPGTRLTVL.